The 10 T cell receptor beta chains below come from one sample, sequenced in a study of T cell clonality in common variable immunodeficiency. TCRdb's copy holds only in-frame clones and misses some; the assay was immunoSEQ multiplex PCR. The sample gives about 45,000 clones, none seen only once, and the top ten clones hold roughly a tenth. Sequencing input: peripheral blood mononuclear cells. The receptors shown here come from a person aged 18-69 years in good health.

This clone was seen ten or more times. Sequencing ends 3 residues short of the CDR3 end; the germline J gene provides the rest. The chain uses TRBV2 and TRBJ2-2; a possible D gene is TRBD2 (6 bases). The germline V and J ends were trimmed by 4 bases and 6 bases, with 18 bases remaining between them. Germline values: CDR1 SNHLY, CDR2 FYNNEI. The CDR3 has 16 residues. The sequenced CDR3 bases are TGTGCCAGCAGTGCTCTAGGTGGGGGGAATGCCGGGGAG. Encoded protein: CASSALGGGNAGE. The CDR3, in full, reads CASSALGGGNAGELFF.

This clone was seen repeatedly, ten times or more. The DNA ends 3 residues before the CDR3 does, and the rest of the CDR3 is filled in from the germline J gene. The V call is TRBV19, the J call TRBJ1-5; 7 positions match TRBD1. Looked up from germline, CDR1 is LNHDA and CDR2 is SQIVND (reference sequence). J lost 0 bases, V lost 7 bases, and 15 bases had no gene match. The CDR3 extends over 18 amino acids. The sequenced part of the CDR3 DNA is TGTGCCAGTACCCGGGACAGCCTACTAGAGTATAGCAATCAGCCC. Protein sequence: CASTRDSLLEYSNQP. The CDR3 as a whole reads CASTRDSLLEYSNQPQHF.

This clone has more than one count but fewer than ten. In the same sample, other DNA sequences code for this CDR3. The sequenced part of the CDR3 DNA is TGCAGTGCTAGTGGTACAGGCCCCAATCAGCCC. The encoded protein is CSASGTGPNQP. The whole CDR3 protein reads CSASGTGPNQPQHF. The chain has TRBV20-1 and TRBJ1-5, with D possibly matching TRBD1 (5 bases). The read finishes 3 residues shy of the CDR3 end, and the germline J gene is used to complete it. There are 14 residues in the CDR3. Trimming removed 3 bases at V and 3 bases at J, with 12 bases between. CDR1 and CDR2 (germline): DFQATT, SNEGSKA (reference sequence).

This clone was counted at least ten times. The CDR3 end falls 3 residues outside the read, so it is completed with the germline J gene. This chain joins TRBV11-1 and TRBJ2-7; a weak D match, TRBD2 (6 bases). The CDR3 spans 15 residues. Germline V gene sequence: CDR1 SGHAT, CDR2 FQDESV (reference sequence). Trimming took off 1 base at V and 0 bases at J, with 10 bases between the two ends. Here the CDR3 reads CASSLGAGSSYEQYF. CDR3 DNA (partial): TGTGCCAGCAGCTTAGGAGCGGGTAGCTCCTACGAG.

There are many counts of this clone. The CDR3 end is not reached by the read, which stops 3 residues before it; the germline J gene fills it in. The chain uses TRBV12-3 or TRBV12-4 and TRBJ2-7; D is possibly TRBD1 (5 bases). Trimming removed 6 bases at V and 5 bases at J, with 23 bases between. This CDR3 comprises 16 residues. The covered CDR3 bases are TGTGCCAGCAGCCTCCAGGGTCTGGGTTTTTTGGACGAG. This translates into CASSLQGLGFLDE. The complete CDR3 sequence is CASSLQGLGFLDEQYF.

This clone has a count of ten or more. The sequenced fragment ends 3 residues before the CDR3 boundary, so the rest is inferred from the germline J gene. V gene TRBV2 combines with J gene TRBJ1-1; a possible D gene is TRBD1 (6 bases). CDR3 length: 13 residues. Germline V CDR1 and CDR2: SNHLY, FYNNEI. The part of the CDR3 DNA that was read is TGTGCCAGCACTAAACAGGGCCTGGGAGGT. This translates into CASTKQGLGG. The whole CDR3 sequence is CASTKQGLGGAFF.

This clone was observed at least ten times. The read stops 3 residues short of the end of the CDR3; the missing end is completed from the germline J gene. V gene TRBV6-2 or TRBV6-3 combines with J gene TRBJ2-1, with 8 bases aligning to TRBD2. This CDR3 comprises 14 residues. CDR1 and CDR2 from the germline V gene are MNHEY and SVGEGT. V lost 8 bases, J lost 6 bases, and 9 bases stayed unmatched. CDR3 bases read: TGTGCCAGCTCGCCGGGACTAGAGATCAATGAG. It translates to CASSPGLEINE. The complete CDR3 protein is CASSPGLEINEQFF.

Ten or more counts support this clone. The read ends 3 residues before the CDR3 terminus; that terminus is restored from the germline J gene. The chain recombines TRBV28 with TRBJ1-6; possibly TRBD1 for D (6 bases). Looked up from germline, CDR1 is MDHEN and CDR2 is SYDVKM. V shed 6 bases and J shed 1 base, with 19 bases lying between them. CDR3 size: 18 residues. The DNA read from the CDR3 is TGTGCCAGCAGCCAAACCGGGACAATGGGTTCCTATAATTCACCC. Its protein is CASSQTGTMGSYNSP. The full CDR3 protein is CASSQTGTMGSYNSPLHF.

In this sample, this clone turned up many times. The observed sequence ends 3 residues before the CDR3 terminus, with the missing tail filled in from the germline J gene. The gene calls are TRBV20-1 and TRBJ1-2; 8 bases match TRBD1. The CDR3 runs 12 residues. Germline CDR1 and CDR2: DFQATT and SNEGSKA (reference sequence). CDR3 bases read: TGCAGTGCTAGGGTCAGGGGGCAAGGC. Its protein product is CSARVRGQG. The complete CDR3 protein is CSARVRGQGYTF.

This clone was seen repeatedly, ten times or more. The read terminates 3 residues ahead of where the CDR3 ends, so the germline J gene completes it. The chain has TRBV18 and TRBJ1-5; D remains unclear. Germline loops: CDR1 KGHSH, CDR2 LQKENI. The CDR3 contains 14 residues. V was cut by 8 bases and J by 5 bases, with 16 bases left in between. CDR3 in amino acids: CASTYSGSYQPQHF. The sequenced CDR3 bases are TGTGCCAGCACCTATTCGGGGTCCTATCAGCCC. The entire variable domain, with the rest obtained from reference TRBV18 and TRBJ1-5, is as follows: NAGVMQNPRHLVRRRGQEARLRCSPMKGHSHVYWYRQLPEEGLKFMVYLQKENIIDESGMPKERFSAEFPKEGPSILRIQQVVRGDSAAYFCASTYSGSYQPQHFGDGTRLSIL.